The next 6 T cell receptor beta chains were all read from a single sample in a study of blood T cells in healthy people across ages. Combining a sample-barcoded 5' primer with a J-beta primer mix, a second PCR ran for roughly 6 to 11 cycles. TCRdb re-called the 5' RACE reads with MiXCR, one entry per CDR3 protein. The table includes hundreds of thousands of distinct CDR3 sequences, around 49% detected once. Sequences were obtained from blood. All receptors come from an older woman in good health.

The rearrangement uses TRBV6-2 or TRBV6-3 and TRBJ2-7; 10 bases line up with TRBD2. Germline-derived CDR1 and CDR2 are MNHEY and SVGEGT. With 5 bases clipped from V and 0 bases from J, the junction kept 4 bases outside the gene matches. The CDR3 covers 15 residues. The CDR3 region is CASSTPSGSSYEQYF. The CDR3 DNA reads TGTGCCAGCAGTACCCCTAGCGGGAGCTCCTACGAGCAGTACTTC.

The rearrangement links TRBV20-1 to TRBJ2-7; D is perhaps TRBD1 (6 bases). Germline values: CDR1 DFQATT, CDR2 SNEGSKA (reference sequence). Trimming stripped 3 bases from V and 8 bases from J, with 11 bases between. This CDR3 has 11 amino acids. CDR3: CSASDRDKQYF. The CDR3 coding sequence is TGCAGTGCTAGTGACCGGGACAAGCAGTACTTC.

V usage is TRBV12-3 or TRBV12-4 and J usage is TRBJ2-1, with 10 positions matching TRBD2. The CDR3 runs to 17 residues. The trim removed 3 bases at V and 12 bases at J, leaving 17 bases unmatched. This CDR3 is CASSFTAGGPVTDTQFF. In nucleotides, the CDR3 is TGTGCCAGCAGTTTTACAGCGGGAGGGCCGGTCACAGATACGCAGTTCTTC.

The V call is TRBV20-1, the J call TRBJ2-5; D is possibly TRBD1 or TRBD2 (7 bases each). The germline V gene has CDR1 DFQATT and CDR2 SNEGSKA (reference sequence). Trimming removed 2 bases from V and 2 bases from J, with 15 bases in between. CDR3 length equals 15 residues. CDR3 protein: CSARPGEGAQETQYF. CDR3 in DNA: TGCAGTGCTAGACCCGGGGAGGGGGCGCAAGAGACCCAGTACTTC.

Concerning this clonotype: A junction end diverges from the germline sequence, so it may reflect a read error. The rearrangement joins TRBV6-5 to TRBJ2-5; D could derive from TRBD1 or TRBD2 (5 bases each). The CDR3 loop spans 14 amino acids. Germline CDR1 MNHEY, CDR2 SVGAGI. The CDR3 nucleotides are TGTGCCAGCGGGGACCCCTATGGGAAAGAGTCCCAGTACTTC. Translating it yields CASGDPYGKESQYF.

A note on this clonotype: Sequence at one end of the junction differs from germline and may be a read error. The chain carries TRBV6-2 or TRBV6-3 and TRBJ1-6; 10 bases match TRBD1. Germline-derived CDR1 and CDR2 are MNHEY and SVGEGT. This CDR3 spans 16 amino acids. This chain's CDR3 is CVSRPGGTGVNSPLHF. CDR3 coding DNA: TGTGTCAGCAGACCCGGCGGGACAGGGGTGAATTCACCCCTCCACTTT.